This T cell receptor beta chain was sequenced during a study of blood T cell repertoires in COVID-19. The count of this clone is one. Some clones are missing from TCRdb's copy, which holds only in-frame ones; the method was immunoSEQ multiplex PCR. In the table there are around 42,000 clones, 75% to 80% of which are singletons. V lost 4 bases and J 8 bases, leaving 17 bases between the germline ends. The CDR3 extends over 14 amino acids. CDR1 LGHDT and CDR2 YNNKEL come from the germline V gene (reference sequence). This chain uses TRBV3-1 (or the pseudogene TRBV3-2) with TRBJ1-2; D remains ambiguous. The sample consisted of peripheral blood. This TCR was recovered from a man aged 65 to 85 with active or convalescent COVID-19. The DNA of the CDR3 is TGTGCCAGCAGCCTCCATCCGCCGGTTGCCGGCTACACCTTC. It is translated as CASSLHPPVAGYTF.